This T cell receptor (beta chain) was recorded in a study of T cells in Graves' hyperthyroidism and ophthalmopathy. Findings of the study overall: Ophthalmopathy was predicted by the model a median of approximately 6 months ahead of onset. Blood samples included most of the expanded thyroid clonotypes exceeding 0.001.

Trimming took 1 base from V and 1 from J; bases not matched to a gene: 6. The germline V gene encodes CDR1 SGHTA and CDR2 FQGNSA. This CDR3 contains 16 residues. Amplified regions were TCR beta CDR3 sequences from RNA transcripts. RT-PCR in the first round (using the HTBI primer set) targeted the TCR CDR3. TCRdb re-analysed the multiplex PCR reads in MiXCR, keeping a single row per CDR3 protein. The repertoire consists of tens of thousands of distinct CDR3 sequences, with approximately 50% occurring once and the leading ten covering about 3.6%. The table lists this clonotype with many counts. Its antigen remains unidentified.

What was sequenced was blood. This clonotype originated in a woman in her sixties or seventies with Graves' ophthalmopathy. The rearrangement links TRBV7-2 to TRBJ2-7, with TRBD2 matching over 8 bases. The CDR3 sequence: CASSLGASGFSYEQYF. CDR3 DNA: TGTGCCAGCAGCTTAGGAGCTAGCGGGTTTTCCTACGAGCAGTACTTC.